The 26 T cell receptor beta chains listed next were all sequenced from one sample in a study of T cell responses to AZD1222 COVID-19 vaccine. The repertoire was sequenced with immunoSEQ multiplex PCR; TCRdb's copy has only in-frame clones and lacks some. Seen here are 75,000 to 100,000 clones, roughly 92% observed once, and the top ten hold roughly 13%. Sequences were derived from peripheral blood, sampled on day 0 of AZD1222 vaccination. These TCRs come from an adult in good health.

This chain joins TRBV3-1 (or the pseudogene TRBV3-2) and TRBJ1-1; D remains unclear. The V gene lost 6 bases and the J gene lost 0 bases, with 8 bases spanning the gap. CDR1 is LGHDT, CDR2 YNNKEL, per germline (reference sequence). CDR3 size: 13 residues. The CDR3 is CASRRFMNTEAFF. In DNA form, the CDR3 reads TGTGCCAGCAGGAGATTCATGAACACTGAAGCTTTCTTT.

The V and J genes are TRBV28 and TRBJ2-5; D is undetermined. Between the trimmed V and J ends, which lost 2 bases and 5 bases, there was a span of 15 bases. Germline V gene lookup returns CDR1 MDHEN and CDR2 SYDVKM. The CDR3 runs to 15 residues. DNA of the CDR3: TGTGCCAGCAGTTTAATCGGTCCGGTCTCCGAGACCCAGTACTTC. Protein sequence: CASSLIGPVSETQYF.

This clone appeared a single time. The J gene is TRBJ2-7, the V gene TRBV6-5, with 10 bases lining up with TRBD2. The CDR3 contains 14 residues. Per the germline V gene, CDR1 is MNHEY and CDR2 is SVGAGI. The ends lost 7 bases at V and 6 bases at J; junction bases unmatched: 9. In nucleotides, the CDR3 is TGTGCCAGCAATTCTCGGGGACTAGCGAGCGAGCAGTACTTC. Translation: CASNSRGLASEQYF.

The V call is TRBV7-3, the J call TRBJ2-5; 11 bases line up with TRBD1. The CDR3 has 15 residues. In germline, CDR1 is SGHTA, CDR2 FQGTGA. The V gene end was trimmed by 5 bases and the J gene end by 2 bases; junction bases not matched to a gene: 4. The CDR3 sequence: CASSPRDRGQETQYF. The CDR3, as DNA: TGTGCCAGCAGCCCCCGGGACAGGGGGCAAGAGACCCAGTACTTC.

The rearrangement links TRBV9 to TRBJ1-6; D is undetermined. Trimming left V 3 bases short and J 8 bases short, with 12 bases between. Per the germline V gene, CDR1 is SGDLS and CDR2 is YYNGEE. The CDR3 runs to 14 residues. CDR3 protein: CASSANQDDSPLHF. In DNA form, the CDR3 reads TGTGCCAGCAGCGCAAATCAGGACGATTCACCCCTCCACTTT. Drawing the rest from reference TRBV9 and TRBJ1-6, the complete variable domain is DSGVTQTPKHLITATGQRVTLRCSPRSGDLSVYWYQQSLDQGLQFLIQYYNGEERAKGNILERFSAQQFPDLHSELNLSSLELGDSALYFCASSANQDDSPLHFGNGTRLTVT.

The rearrangement uses TRBV23-1 and TRBJ1-5; weak D call: TRBD1 (5 bases). TRBV23-1 is designated an ORF whose function remains uncertain. CDR3 size: 16 residues. Trimming removed 2 bases at V and 2 bases at J, with 13 bases between. The DNA of the CDR3 is TGCGCCAGCAGTCAAGCCGGGACGGCTTGCAATCAGCCCCAGCATTTT. Its protein is CASSQAGTACNQPQHF.

V usage is TRBV7-9 and J usage is TRBJ1-2; TRBD1 aligns across 12 bases. V lost 4 bases and J lost 4; bases outside the gene matches: 1. CDR3 size: 14 residues. The germline gives CDR1 SEHNR, CDR2 FQNEAQ (reference sequence). CDR3 sequence: CASSSGQGAYGYTF. In nucleotides, the CDR3 is TGTGCCAGCAGCTCGGGACAGGGGGCCTATGGCTACACCTTC.

J is TRBJ1-6 and V is TRBV30; possible D gene TRBD1, 5 bases. Germline-derived CDR1 and CDR2 are GTSNPN and SVGIG (reference sequence). V was pared by 4 bases and J by 5 bases, with 9 bases between. The CDR3 runs 13 residues. The CDR3 loop is CAWTGLDNSPLHF. The DNA for the CDR3 is TGTGCCTGGACAGGGCTTGATAATTCACCCCTCCACTTT.

The chain joins TRBV30 to TRBJ2-1, with D perhaps assigned TRBD1 or TRBD2 (5 bases each). CDR1 and CDR2 from the germline V gene are GTSNPN and SVGIG (reference sequence). With 5 bases removed from V and 5 bases from J, the gap between germline ends came to 19 bases. This CDR3 has 15 residues. CDR3 loop: CAWSLWGRGNNEQFF. As DNA, the CDR3 is TGTGCCTGGTCCTTATGGGGGAGAGGGAACAATGAGCAGTTCTTC.

The gene calls are TRBV10-3 and TRBJ1-2, with D uncertain. Trimming removed 0 bases at V and 8 bases at J, with 7 bases between. This CDR3 region has 12 residues. CDR1 ENHRY and CDR2 SYGVKD come from the germline V gene. In nucleotides, the CDR3 is TGTGCCATCAGTGAGTCACGGGTCGGCTACACCTTC. It encodes CAISESRVGYTF.

The V call is TRBV19, the J call TRBJ1-6, with D tentatively TRBD1 (5 bases). V dropped 3 bases and J dropped 7 bases, with 22 bases sitting between them. From germline, CDR1 is LNHDA and CDR2 SQIVND (reference sequence). CDR3 size: 18 residues. This CDR3 reads CASSIRPPPGRPNSPLHF. The CDR3 DNA reads TGTGCCAGTAGTATTCGGCCACCACCGGGACGGCCAAATTCACCCCTCCACTTT.

This chain connects TRBV2 to TRBJ2-4, with D perhaps matching TRBD2 (5 bases). The V gene's germline CDR1 is SNHLY and CDR2 FYNNEI. CDR3 length: 13 residues. V was cut by 4 bases and J by 7 bases, with 11 bases left in between. CDR3 sequence reads: CASSAAPGNIQYF. CDR3 bases: TGTGCCAGCAGTGCGGCACCGGGGAACATTCAGTACTTC.

This clone came up once. The V and J genes are TRBV27 and TRBJ1-5; possibly TRBD1 for D (5 bases). CDR1 is MNHEY and CDR2 is SMNVEV in the germline V gene (reference sequence). CDR3 length: 15 amino acids. Trimming left V 1 base short and J 6 bases short, with 13 bases between. CDR3 bases: TGTGCCAGCAGTTTATTAGGGGTTAGTGCTCAGCCCCAGCATTTT. It is translated as CASSLLGVSAQPQHF.

The rearrangement joins TRBV6-5 to TRBJ2-2; D unclear. This CDR3 comprises 12 residues. With 8 bases removed from V and 6 bases from J, the gap between germline ends came to 10 bases. Germline V lookup: CDR1 MNHEY, CDR2 SVGAGI. The CDR3 bases are TGTGCCAGCGCCTTTTGGGCCGGGGAGCTGTTTTTT. Translation gives CASAFWAGELFF.

A few counts support this clone. The chain joins TRBV3-1 (or the pseudogene TRBV3-2) to TRBJ1-1; maybe TRBD1 (6 bases). The CDR3 length is 13 residues. The V end lost 7 bases, the J end lost 4 bases, and 13 bases lay between the germline ends. From germline, CDR1 is LGHDT and CDR2 YNNKEL (reference sequence). The CDR3 is CASTYRVGTEAFF. DNA for the CDR3: TGTGCCAGCACCTACAGGGTCGGCACTGAAGCTTTCTTT.

The V gene is TRBV20-1, the J gene TRBJ2-7, with 7 bases identical to TRBD1. V lost 3 bases, J lost 4 bases, and 6 bases stayed unmatched. The CDR3 has 13 amino acids. Per the germline V gene, CDR1 is DFQATT and CDR2 is SNEGSKA (reference sequence). Here the CDR3 DNA reads TGCAGTGCTAGTCTTGGCAGGGGGTACGAGCAGTACTTC. Translating gives CSASLGRGYEQYF.

This chain connects TRBV27 to TRBJ2-7, with D possibly TRBD2 on 6 matching bases. The V gene lost 2 bases and the J gene lost 3 bases, with 14 bases spanning the gap. Per germline, CDR1 MNHEY and CDR2 SMNVEV (reference sequence). CDR3 length equals 15 residues. The CDR3 DNA reads as TGTGCCAGCAGTTTAGCGAGGGAGGCGGTCTACGAGCAGTACTTC. This sequence encodes CASSLAREAVYEQYF.

This chain links TRBV9 with TRBJ1-1; 10 positions agree with TRBD1. Germline V lookup: CDR1 SGDLS, CDR2 YYNGEE. The V segment lost 4 bases and the J segment 0 bases; nucleotides outside the gene matches: 9. The CDR3 is made up of 17 amino acids. DNA for the CDR3: TGTGCCAGCAGCCCTTCCGGGACAGGGGTTATGAACACTGAAGCTTTCTTT. Its protein product is CASSPSGTGVMNTEAFF.

The chain carries TRBV27 and TRBJ1-4; TRBD1 agrees at 10 bases. After removal of 4 bases from V and 12 bases from J, the junction contained 11 bases not matched to a gene. The CDR3 has 15 amino acids. The germline gives CDR1 MNHEY, CDR2 SMNVEV (reference sequence). CDR3: CASSSGTGASRELFF. The CDR3 DNA sequence: TGTGCCAGCAGTTCGGGGACAGGGGCTTCACGGGAACTGTTTTTT. The variable domain in full, with the rest retrieved from reference TRBV27 and TRBJ1-4, is EAQVTQNPRYLITVTGKKLTVTCSQNMNHEYMSWYRQDPGLGLRQIYYSMNVEVTDKGDVPEGYKVSRKEKRNFPLILESPSPNQTSLYFCASSSGTGASRELFFGSGTQLSVL.

The chain links TRBV11-3 to TRBJ2-1; D is unclear. Germline V lookup: CDR1 SGHNT, CDR2 YENEEA. The CDR3 is 13 residues long. Trimming took off 0 bases at V and 10 bases at J, with 10 bases between the two ends. The CDR3 nucleotides read TGTGCCAGCAGCTTAGATTGGGTGGGGGAGCAGTTCTTC. Residues: CASSLDWVGEQFF.

This sequence joins TRBV6-5 and TRBJ2-7; no clear D gene. Trimming shortened V by 5 bases and J by 3 bases, and 14 bases separated the two germline ends. The CDR3 runs 14 residues. Germline V gives CDR1 MNHEY, CDR2 SVGAGI. CDR3 amino acids: CASSPDLTLYEQYF. The CDR3, as DNA: TGTGCCAGCAGTCCGGATCTGACACTCTACGAGCAGTACTTC.

V usage is TRBV15 and J usage is TRBJ2-3; no reliable D call. V was cut by 0 bases and J by 1 base, with 8 bases left in between. This CDR3 spans 15 amino acids. Germline-derived CDR1 and CDR2 are LNHNV and YYDKDF (reference sequence). The chain's CDR3 is CATSRDLEGTDTQYF. The CDR3 coding sequence is TGTGCCACCAGCAGAGATCTCGAGGGCACAGATACGCAGTATTTT.

This clone was counted once. The V gene is TRBV29-1, the J gene TRBJ2-7; TRBD2 aligns across 10 bases. Germline V gene lookup returns CDR1 SQVTM and CDR2 ANQGSEA. The CDR3 consists of 17 residues. The trim removed 5 bases at V and 0 bases at J, leaving 13 bases unmatched. CDR3 bases: TGCAGCGTTAAAAGGGCTAGCGGGGGACCAAGCTCCTACGAGCAGTACTTC. It translates to CSVKRASGGPSSYEQYF.

Only one count was recorded for this clone. The genes are TRBV6-5 and TRBJ2-7; 7 nucleotides agree with TRBD1. The CDR3 spans 12 residues. Looked up from germline, CDR1 is MNHEY and CDR2 is SVGAGI. Germline trimming cut 5 bases from V and 6 bases from J; bases unmatched to any gene: 4. This CDR3 reads CASSKTGSEQYF. The CDR3 DNA reads TGTGCCAGCAGTAAGACAGGGTCCGAGCAGTACTTC.

The chain uses TRBV28 and TRBJ2-7; 8 bases are shared with TRBD1. The J segment lost 5 bases and the V segment lost 3 bases, leaving 3 bases of the junction unmatched. The CDR3 contains 13 residues. The germline V gene has CDR1 MDHEN and CDR2 SYDVKM. The CDR3 region is CASSFQGAHEQYF. CDR3 in DNA: TGTGCCAGCAGTTTTCAGGGGGCGCACGAGCAGTACTTC. The whole variable domain, remainder taken from reference TRBV28 and TRBJ2-7, is DVKVTQSSRYLVKRTGEKVFLECVQDMDHENMFWYRQDPGLGLRLIYFSYDVKMKEKGDIPEGYSVSREKKERFSLILESASTNQTSMYLCASSFQGAHEQYFGPGTRLTVT.

The chain employs TRBV24-1 and TRBJ2-5, with 9 bases that match TRBD1. The germline CDR1 and CDR2 sequences are KGHDR and SFDVKD. J lost 4 bases, V lost 3 bases, and 5 bases had no gene match. The CDR3 extends over 15 amino acids. CDR3 protein: CATSDPTGGRETQYF. The DNA of the CDR3 is TGTGCCACCAGTGATCCAACAGGGGGCAGAGAGACCCAGTACTTC.